This paragraph covers one TCR beta chain sequence. Antigen unknown. This sample was taken from a study of post-analysis software for immune sequencing data. Looking at the study overall: Relapsing-remitting, secondary progressive and progressive-relapsing multiple sclerosis were all included among the disease courses. Study observations and caveats: TRBV segments more frequent in patients than in controls numbered five and included TRBV5-6, TRBV5-1 and TRBV20-1. Controls had significantly higher normalized Chao1 diversity than multiple sclerosis patients. Batch-matched samples strongly co-clustered by F measure.

With 10 bases clipped from V and 4 bases from J, the junction kept 10 bases outside the gene matches. The germline gives CDR1 MDHEN, CDR2 SYDVKM. CDR3 size: 14 residues. The library was made from cDNA and included unique molecular identifiers. The source material, about 0.85 to 11 million T cells, gave rise to roughly 500,000 cDNA molecules. TCRdb re-analysed the PCR reads in MiXCR, keeping a single row per CDR3 protein. Among hundreds of thousands of distinct CDR3 sequences listed, 25% to 30% were seen once. This sequence joins TRBV28 and TRBJ2-5; 9 bases align to TRBD2. The receptor was derived from a girl aged 5-17 years with multiple sclerosis. Sequences were obtained from blood. This chain's CDR3 is CAIAVAGVRETQYF. CDR3 nucleotides: TGTGCCATCGCGGTAGCGGGAGTACGAGAGACCCAGTACTTC. The complete variable domain, with remaining parts taken from reference TRBV28 and TRBJ2-5, reads DVKVTQSSRYLVKRTGEKVFLECVQDMDHENMFWYRQDPGLGLRLIYFSYDVKMKEKGDIPEGYSVSREKKERFSLILESASTNQTSMYLCAIAVAGVRETQYFGPGTRLLVL.